These T cell receptor beta chains were read from a single sample in a study of cytomegalovirus exposure and HLA in healthy donors. The repertoire was sequenced with immunoSEQ multiplex PCR; TCRdb's copy has only in-frame clones and lacks some. Found here are about 130,000 clones, roughly 89% of them singletons; the top ten hold about 10%. The sample taken for sequencing was PBMCs. Receptor source: a woman under 30 in good health and CMV-seropositive. The CDR3 runs from the conserved cysteine through the conserved F or W. A D gene is named only where the DNA matches it firmly. Clone size appears in some rows only: once, few, many, or a class for an expanded clone.

CASSPHDRVGETQYF | TGTGCCAGCAGCCCCCATGACAGGGTTGGGGAGACCCAGTACTTC | NA | TRBJ2-5 | TRBD1 | TRBV7-3
CASSVGRANEKLFF | TGCGCCAGCAGTGTAGGCAGGGCCAATGAAAAACTGTTTTTT | NA | TRBJ1-4 | NA | TRBV10-1
CASSQERNIQYF | TGTGCCAGCAGCCAAGAGAGAAACATTCAGTACTTC | NA | TRBJ2-4 | NA | TRBV14
CAIQGASTDTQYF | TGTGCCATACAGGGGGCAAGCACAGATACGCAGTATTTT | NA | TRBJ2-3 | TRBD1 | TRBV30
CASSRSEVANTEAFF | TGTGCCAGCAGCCGGAGTGAAGTAGCGAACACTGAAGCTTTCTTT | NA | TRBJ1-1 | NA | TRBV7-2
CAWSVARSGAPRVEPQHF | TGTGCCTGGAGTGTAGCGAGGAGTGGGGCCCCACGGGTGGAGCCCCAGCATTTT | NA | TRBJ1-5 | NA | TRBV30
CAWTVLAGGRGEQYF | TGTGCCTGGACCGTACTAGCGGGGGGCCGCGGCGAGCAGTACTTC | NA | TRBJ2-7 | TRBD2 | TRBV30
CASSLVPGAVGELFF | TGTGCCAGCAGCTTAGTTCCAGGGGCGGTGGGGGAGCTGTTTTTT | NA | TRBJ2-2 | NA | TRBV7-2
CASSAGQGAGETQYF | TGTGCCAGCAGCGCAGGACAGGGGGCAGGGGAGACCCAGTACTTC | NA | TRBJ2-5 | TRBD1 | TRBV9
CASSGRKGRETDTQYF | TGTGCCAGCAGTGGCCGCAAAGGGCGGGAGACAGATACGCAGTATTTT | once | TRBJ2-3 | TRBD2 | TRBV25-1
CASKSGVTGYTF | TGTGCCAGCAAATCCGGGGTAACTGGCTACACCTTC | once | TRBJ1-2 | NA | TRBV27
CASSKQGYGYTF | TGTGCCAGCAGTAAACAGGGGTATGGCTACACCTTC | once | TRBJ1-2 | TRBD1 | TRBV7-2
CASRQGVAQYF | TGTGCCAGTCGACAGGGGGTCGCGCAGTATTTT | NA | TRBJ2-3 | TRBD1 | TRBV19
CASTQTGTKNIQYF | TGTGCCAGCACTCAGACAGGGACCAAAAACATTCAGTACTTC | NA | TRBJ2-4 | TRBD1 | TRBV6-5
CASSTRTGYGYTF | TGTGCCAGCAGCACTCGGACAGGCTATGGCTACACCTTC | NA | TRBJ1-2 | TRBD1 | TRBV11-1
CASSTTGTANTEAFF | TGTGCCAGTAGTACCACCGGGACAGCGAACACTGAAGCTTTCTTT | NA | TRBJ1-1 | TRBD1 | TRBV19
CASSRRTSLLDEQYF | TGTGCCAGCAGCCGTCGGACAAGCCTCCTGGACGAGCAGTACTTC | NA | TRBJ2-7 | NA | TRBV7-9
CATSTPWGTGGSGELFF | TGTGCCACCAGCACACCTTGGGGGACAGGGGGTTCCGGGGAGCTGTTTTTT | NA | TRBJ2-2 | TRBD1 | TRBV15
CASSSTGPLEAFF | TGTGCCAGCAGTTCGACAGGGCCACTCGAAGCTTTCTTT | NA | TRBJ1-1 | TRBD1 | TRBV28
CASSSGTGIYEQYF | TGTGCCAGCAGCTCCGGGACAGGGATCTACGAGCAGTACTTC | NA | TRBJ2-7 | TRBD1 | TRBV5-6
CASRTRLAGAYEQYF | TGTGCCAGCAGAACTCGCCTAGCGGGGGCTTACGAGCAGTACTTC | NA | TRBJ2-7 | TRBD2 | TRBV7-2
CASSWTDQTNNEQFF | TGCGCCAGCAGCTGGACAGATCAAACAAACAATGAGCAGTTCTTC | NA | TRBJ2-1 | NA | TRBV5-1